This passage covers 21 T cell receptor beta chains from one sample sequenced in a study of regulatory T cells in long-lasting Graves disease. The time point here: persistent/refractory GD, antithyroid drugs over 5 years with positive TRAb. RNA extracted from PBMCs served as the sequencing template. In building TCR beta libraries, iRepertoire HTBI primers were used together with Arm-PCR of CDR3 regions. Each CDR3 protein gets one entry after TCRdb re-called the multiplex PCR reads with MiXCR. The profile shows 500,000 to 800,000 distinct CDR3 sequences, about 30% of them singletons. Sample: peripheral blood mononuclear cells (PBMCs), taken when the disease was refractory, from a patient treated with antithyroid drugs. The receptors shown here come from a female donor with Graves disease.

The chain links TRBV6-6 to TRBJ1-1; no clear D gene. Trimming left V 0 bases short and J 3 bases short, with 5 bases between. The CDR3 extends over 13 amino acids. Germline V gives CDR1 MNHNY, CDR2 SVGAGI (reference sequence). This CDR3 is CASSYSSYTEAFF. CDR3 in DNA: TGTGCCAGCAGTTACTCTAGTTACACTGAAGCTTTCTTT.

This clonotype was counted at least ten times. The CDR3 nucleotides read TGTGCCAGCAGTTTAGGGGACGGTGTCATGAACACTGAAGCTTTCTTT. Amino acids: CASSLGDGVMNTEAFF. This chain joins TRBV12-3 or TRBV12-4 and TRBJ1-1, with a possible D match to TRBD1 (5 bases). The germline V and J ends were trimmed by 1 base and 0 bases, with 12 bases remaining between them. The CDR3 runs 16 residues.

This clonotype was seen a handful of times. The chain has TRBV29-1 and TRBJ1-1, with 8 bases lining up with TRBD1. V dropped 7 bases and J dropped 1; count of bases not matched to a gene: 8. From germline, CDR1 is SQVTM and CDR2 ANQGSEA. The CDR3 has 14 amino acids. In DNA form, the CDR3 reads TGCAGCGCAGTCACCGGGACAGGGAACACTGAAGCTTTCTTT. It codes for CSAVTGTGNTEAFF.

This clonotype showed up just a few times. The V call is TRBV3-1, the J call TRBJ2-7; D not resolved. The germline V and J ends were trimmed by 2 bases and 3 bases, with 11 bases remaining between them. Germline-derived CDR1 and CDR2 are LGHDT and YNNKEL (reference sequence). CDR3 length equals 14 residues. CDR3 protein: CASSQFRDLYEQYF. CDR3 DNA sequence: TGTGCCAGCAGCCAATTCCGAGACCTCTACGAGCAGTACTTC.

This clonotype was observed a few times. The chain joins TRBV19 to TRBJ1-5; no clear D gene. From germline, CDR1 is LNHDA and CDR2 SQIVND (reference sequence). Trimming removed 3 bases from V and 0 bases from J, with 6 bases in between. This CDR3 is 14 amino acids long. DNA of the CDR3: TGTGCCAGTAGTATTTCGAGTAGCAATCAGCCCCAGCATTTT. It translates to CASSISSSNQPQHF.

Ten or more counts support this clonotype. This sequence joins TRBV3-1 and TRBJ2-7; D remains unclear. V shed 2 bases and J shed 3 bases, with 8 bases lying between them. Per the germline V gene, CDR1 is LGHDT and CDR2 is YNNKEL (reference sequence). The CDR3 covers 13 residues. The chain's CDR3 is CASSQQGNYEQYF. The CDR3 region has the DNA TGTGCCAGCAGCCAACAAGGGAACTACGAGCAGTACTTC.

The chain has TRBV20-1 and TRBJ1-3, with D perhaps matching TRBD1 (5 bases). The CDR3 spans 14 residues. Germline CDR1 DFQATT, CDR2 SNEGSKA (reference sequence). V was shortened by 0 bases and J by 7 bases, with 13 bases between the two germline ends. CDR3 DNA: TGCAGTGCTAGAGATGGAAGGACACGGAACACCATATATTTT. Translation gives CSARDGRTRNTIYF.

V usage is TRBV11-2 and J usage is TRBJ2-2; 9 bases line up with TRBD2. The germline V gene encodes CDR1 SGHAT and CDR2 FQNNGV. The CDR3 is made up of 17 amino acids. Trimming removed 10 bases from V and 5 bases from J; junction bases left unmatched: 17. CDR3: CATRRPSAGGPTGELFF. DNA of the CDR3: TGTGCCACCCGCCGACCCTCTGCGGGAGGGCCTACCGGGGAGCTGTTTTTT. The full variable domain, its missing parts supplied by reference TRBV11-2 and TRBJ2-2, is EAGVAQSPRYKIIEKRQSVAFWCNPISGHATLYWYQQILGQGPKLLIQFQNNGVVDDSQLPKDRFSAERLKGVDSTLKIQPAKLEDSAVYLCATRRPSAGGPTGELFFGEGSRLTVL.

This clonotype has ten or more counts. The V call is TRBV6-1, the J call TRBJ2-2; D is uncertain. Trimming stripped 6 bases from V and 7 bases from J, with 9 bases between. The germline V gene has CDR1 MNHNS and CDR2 SASEGT. The CDR3 has 12 amino acids. The CDR3 loop reads CASRRQGGELFF. CDR3 DNA sequence: TGTGCCAGCAGAAGACAAGGCGGGGAGCTGTTTTTT.

This clonotype has only a few counts. The CDR3, as DNA: TGTGCCACTCACGGGACCGACGGTCGATCTGGCTACACCTTC. This gives the protein CATHGTDGRSGYTF. This chain connects TRBV6-1 to TRBJ1-2, with a weak D call TRBD1 (5 bases). The CDR3 is made up of 14 amino acids. The V end lost 10 bases, the J end lost 7 bases, and 22 bases lay between the germline ends. Looked up from germline, CDR1 is MNHNS and CDR2 is SASEGT.

A few counts support this clonotype. The V gene is TRBV6-5, the J gene TRBJ2-2; 10 nucleotides match TRBD1. CDR1 is MNHEY and CDR2 is SVGAGI in the germline V gene. CDR3 length: 15 residues. V was clipped by 4 bases and J by 3 bases; unmatched bases: 2. As DNA, the CDR3 is TGTGCCAGCAGTTCGACAGGGGGCGACACCGGGGAGCTGTTTTTT. It specifies CASSSTGGDTGELFF.

This clonotype was seen a few times. This sequence joins TRBV7-8 and TRBJ1-1, with D unresolved. Germline values: CDR1 SGHVS, CDR2 FQNEAQ. The V gene lost 2 bases and the J gene lost 4 bases, with 11 bases spanning the gap. The CDR3 covers 14 residues. The CDR3 loop reads CASSLRDKATEAFF. The CDR3 DNA is TGTGCCAGCAGCTTACGAGATAAGGCCACTGAAGCTTTCTTT.

This clonotype occurred a few times. CDR3 in amino acids: CASSQDVGLGEAFF. The DNA for the CDR3 is TGTGCCAGCAGCCAAGATGTAGGGCTCGGGGAAGCTTTCTTT. The V and J genes are TRBV3-1 and TRBJ1-1, with D unresolved. This CDR3 has 14 amino acids. Germline loops: CDR1 LGHDT, CDR2 YNNKEL (reference sequence). Trimming stripped 0 bases from V and 8 bases from J, with 13 bases between.

The chain joins TRBV7-3 to TRBJ1-2; 8 nucleotides match TRBD1. Germline CDR1 and CDR2: SGHTA and FQGTGA. V was clipped by 2 bases and J by 10 bases; unmatched bases: 3. The CDR3 spans 12 residues. The CDR3 region is CASSLGQGTYTF. In DNA form, the CDR3 reads TGTGCCAGCAGCTTAGGACAGGGAACCTACACCTTC.

The CDR3 DNA reads TGTGCCACCAGCAGAGATAAGGGAGAGGGACAGCCCCAGCATTTT. It encodes CATSRDKGEGQPQHF. The gene calls are TRBV15 and TRBJ1-5; D is unclear. CDR1 and CDR2 from the germline V gene are LNHNV and YYDKDF (reference sequence). The germline V and J ends were trimmed by 0 bases and 7 bases, with 13 bases remaining between them. This CDR3 has 15 amino acids.

This clonotype occurred a few times. The V and J genes are TRBV30 and TRBJ1-4; D is perhaps TRBD1 (6 bases). CDR1 GTSNPN and CDR2 SVGIG come from the germline V gene (reference sequence). CDR3 length: 14 residues. Trimming cost V 2 bases and J 5 bases, with 12 bases left between them. The CDR3: CAWSTGGKNEKLFF. CDR3 DNA sequence: TGTGCCTGGAGTACGGGGGGCAAGAATGAAAAACTGTTTTTT.

This clonotype was seen only a few times. V and J are TRBV29-1 and TRBJ1-1; D unresolved. CDR3 length: 13 amino acids. Trimming left V 7 bases short and J 2 bases short, with 14 bases between. Per the germline V gene, CDR1 is SQVTM and CDR2 is ANQGSEA. The CDR3 DNA follows: TGCAGCGCTCTGCCAAGGCGTAACACTGAAGCTTTCTTT. Its protein product is CSALPRRNTEAFF.

This chain links TRBV20-1 with TRBJ1-2; maybe TRBD1 (5 bases). The CDR3 extends over 13 amino acids. Trimming removed 0 bases at V and 7 bases at J, with 12 bases between. The germline CDR1 and CDR2 sequences are DFQATT and SNEGSKA (reference sequence). The CDR3 spells CSARDRGAGGYTF. CDR3 coding DNA: TGCAGTGCTAGAGATAGAGGGGCAGGTGGCTACACCTTC.

This clonotype was observed a few times. This rearrangement joins TRBV20-1 to TRBJ2-7, with 9 nucleotides matching TRBD2. J was trimmed by 3 bases and V by 6 bases; bases with no gene match: 15. There are 16 residues in the CDR3. Germline V gene lookup returns CDR1 DFQATT and CDR2 SNEGSKA (reference sequence). The CDR3 DNA reads as TGCAGTGCAAACGATAAGTCGGGACTAGCTGGCTACGAGCAGTACTTC. Protein: CSANDKSGLAGYEQYF.

This clonotype was detected a few times. This chain connects TRBV7-2 to TRBJ1-6, with no clear D. The germline V gene has CDR1 SGHTA and CDR2 FQGNSA. CDR3 length: 16 residues. V was shortened by 5 bases and J by 5 bases, with 16 bases between the two germline ends. The CDR3 spells CASSVDGVPNNSPLHF. The DNA for the CDR3 is TGTGCCAGCAGCGTTGATGGGGTTCCCAATAATTCACCCCTCCACTTT.

The chain has TRBV20-1 and TRBJ2-7; 10 positions agree with TRBD2. Germline CDR1 reads DFQATT; CDR2 reads SNEGSKA (reference sequence). The CDR3 runs 15 residues. Unmatched junction bases numbered 19, after V lost 5 bases and J lost 12 bases. DNA for the CDR3: TGCAGTGCTCCCTTTGGCACTAGCGGGACATACACCCGGTACTTC. Translating it yields CSAPFGTSGTYTRYF.